A selection of T cell receptor beta chains follows, all from one sample in a study of T cells in Graves' hyperthyroidism and ophthalmopathy. Using its own MiXCR run on the multiplex PCR reads, TCRdb lists one record per CDR3 protein. The data hold 390,000 or so distinct CDR3 sequences, with about 15% observed a single time. The specimen was blood. The origin of the receptors is a young man with Graves' ophthalmopathy. Both conserved end residues are part of each CDR3. D genes are given only for firm matches. Clone sizes are given selectively: once, few, many, or a class where the clone is expanded.

abundance	v_gene	j_gene	d_gene	CDR3nt	CDR3aa
many	TRBV29-1	TRBJ2-4	NA	TGCAGCGTTGAGGGGGAAACCAAAAACATTCAGTACTTC	CSVEGETKNIQYF
few	TRBV3-1	TRBJ1-6	NA	TGTGCCAGCAGCCAAGATCGGGGGAGCTCCTATAATTCACCCCTCCACTTT	CASSQDRGSSYNSPLHF
few	TRBV5-1	TRBJ2-2	NA	TGCGCCAGCAGCTTGGAACTTGGCGGGGAGCTGTTTTTT	CASSLELGGELFF
many	TRBV6-1	TRBJ2-7	NA	TGTGCCAGCGGTCGGGGCCTCCTGTTAGACGAGCAGTACTTC	CASGRGLLLDEQYF
few	TRBV12-3/TRBV12-4	TRBJ2-1	NA	TGTGCCAGCAGTTTGCTGACCGGGGAGCAGTTCTTC	CASSLLTGEQFF
many	TRBV6-1	TRBJ2-1	TRBD2	TGTGCCAGCAGTCTTACTAGCGGGAAAATGACTGAGCAGTTCTTC	CASSLTSGKMTEQFF
many	TRBV6-5	TRBJ1-6	NA	TGTGCCAGCAGTTACGATTATAATTCACCCCTCCACTTT	CASSYDYNSPLHF
many	TRBV7-2	TRBJ1-6	NA	TGTGCCAGCAGCTTACATGGGTTTAATTCACCCCTCCACTTT	CASSLHGFNSPLHF
many	TRBV5-1	TRBJ1-5	TRBD1	TGCGCCAGCAGCTTAGGGACAGAGCCTCTTCAGCCCCAGCATTTT	CASSLGTEPLQPQHF
few	TRBV6-1	TRBJ1-3	NA	TGTGCCAGCAGTTTACGGGACTCTGGAAACACCATATATTTT	CASSLRDSGNTIYF
many	TRBV12-3/TRBV12-4	TRBJ2-1	TRBD1	TGTGCCAGCACCAACCCGGTGGTAGAGGGGGCATACAATGAGCAGTTCTTC	CASTNPVVEGAYNEQFF
NA	TRBV24-1	TRBJ1-2	NA	TGTGCCACCGGTGACTCCCAGGATCGGCCCCCTATTTATGGCTACACCTTC	CATGDSQDRPPIYGYTF
many	TRBV29-1	TRBJ2-5	TRBD2	TGCAGCGTTGAAGACCTGCCGACCGGGACTAGACAAGAGACCCAGTACTTC	CSVEDLPTGTRQETQYF
many	TRBV11-1	TRBJ1-2	NA	TGTGCCAGCAGCCCCGAGCTCGGAAACTATGGCTACACCTTC	CASSPELGNYGYTF
NA	TRBV6-1	TRBJ1-1	NA	TGTGCCAGCCGAAAGGGACTGGAGAACACTGAAGCTTTCTTT	CASRKGLENTEAFF
NA	TRBV18	TRBJ2-6	TRBD1	TGTGCCAGCTCACCGACAGGGACAGGGGCCAACGTCCTGACTTTC	CASSPTGTGANVLTF
many	TRBV11-2	TRBJ2-4	TRBD2	TGTGCCAGCAGCTTAGACCCTCCACTAGCGGGGGGGAACATTCAGTACTTC	CASSLDPPLAGGNIQYF
few	TRBV9	TRBJ1-1	TRBD1	TGTGCCAGCAGCCCTCACAGGGGGCCAAACTCAAGAACAGCTTTCTTT	CASSPHRGPNSRTAFF
many	TRBV11-2	TRBJ2-3	TRBD2	TGTGCCAGCAGCCCCTCTCGGACTAGCGGGGGGGCCACAGATACGCAGTATTTT	CASSPSRTSGGATDTQYF
few	TRBV5-4	TRBJ2-2	TRBD2	TGTGCCAGCAGCTTGGCCCCACCCGGGGGGTACACCGGGGAGCTGTTTTTT	CASSLAPPGGYTGELFF
many	TRBV20-1	TRBJ2-5	TRBD1	TGCAGTGTGACAGGGCAAGAGACCCAGTACTTC	CSVTGQETQYF
few	TRBV11-2	TRBJ1-6	NA	TGTGCCAGCAGCTTAGATAACGGCCAGGGTTGGGCCCTCCACTTT	CASSLDNGQGWALHF
few	TRBV11-3	TRBJ1-6	NA	TGTGCCAGCAGCTTGGGCAGGAATAATTCACCCCTCCACTTT	CASSLGRNNSPLHF